This T cell receptor (beta chain) was sequenced during a study of beta chain features in type 1 diabetes. At the level of the study: Cell yields, gender and age were comparable in patients and healthy donors. Whole-study findings and limits: Patients' naive, central memory and regulatory TCRB repertoires appeared more alike than those of healthy donors.

Note on this clone: As yet, its antigen is unknown.

TCRB transcripts that were expressed got sequenced, as all of the isolated RNA had been reverse transcribed. The method was immunoSEQ multiplex PCR; TCRdb's version includes in-frame clones alone and lacks a portion of them. The table lists about 130,000 clones, about 9.2% of them singletons, with around 0.68% in the top ten. Germline V gives CDR1 MNHNY, CDR2 SVGAGI (reference sequence). V lost 5 bases to trimming and J lost 1 base, with 8 bases between them. This CDR3 has 13 amino acids. The chain recombines TRBV6-6 with TRBJ1-1, with D hard to call. The clonotype originates from a man between 18 and 29 years old in good health. The sequencing sample was made of central memory CD4+ T cells from blood. CDR3 sequence reads: CASSLRQNTEAFF. The CDR3, as DNA: TGTGCCAGCAGTCTCAGACAGAACACTGAAGCTTTCTTT.